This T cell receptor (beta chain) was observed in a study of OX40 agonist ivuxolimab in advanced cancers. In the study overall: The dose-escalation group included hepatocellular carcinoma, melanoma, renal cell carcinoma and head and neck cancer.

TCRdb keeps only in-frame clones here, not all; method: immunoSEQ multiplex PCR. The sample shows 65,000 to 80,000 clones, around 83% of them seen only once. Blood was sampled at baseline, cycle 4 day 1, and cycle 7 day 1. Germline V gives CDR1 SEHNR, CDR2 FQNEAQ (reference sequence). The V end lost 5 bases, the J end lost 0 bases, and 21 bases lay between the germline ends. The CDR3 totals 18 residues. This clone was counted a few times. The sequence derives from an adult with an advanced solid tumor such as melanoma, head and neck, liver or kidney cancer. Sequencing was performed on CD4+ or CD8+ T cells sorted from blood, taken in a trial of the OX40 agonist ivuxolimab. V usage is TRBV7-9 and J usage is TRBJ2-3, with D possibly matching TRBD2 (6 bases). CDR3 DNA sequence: TGTGCCAGCAGCCCAATTCTAGCGACCCGTACTAGCACAGATACGCAGTATTTT. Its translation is CASSPILATRTSTDTQYF.